The clone carrying this TCR beta chain has just a few counts. Antigen specificity is unknown. This entry is derived from a study of identical twins. This CDR3 has 14 amino acids. Germline CDR1 SNHLY, CDR2 FYNNEI. Trimming cost V 3 bases and J 0 bases, with 8 bases left between them. Donors were all healthy Caucasians. TCRdb re-derived calls from the 5' RACE reads in MiXCR, one entry per CDR3 protein. Of hundreds of thousands of distinct CDR3 sequences in the sample, roughly 6% are singletons; the top ten hold 1.5% to 2%. The study, taken as a whole, reports: With beta out-of-frame sequences, excess sharing by twins was weaker. There was an excess of low generation probability in the out-of-frame alpha sequences that twins shared.

The chain joins TRBV2 to TRBJ1-2; D remains ambiguous. The source material was naive T cells sorted from blood. The clonotype originates from a man between 18 and 35 years old in good health. CDR3 loop: CASSETQANYGYTF. Written as DNA, the CDR3 is TGTGCCAGCAGTGAGACACAAGCTAACTATGGCTACACCTTC. The full variable domain, with the rest looked up from reference TRBV2 and TRBJ1-2, is EPEVTQTPSHQVTQMGQEVILRCVPISNHLYFYWYRQILGQKVEFLVSFYNNEISEKSEIFDDQFSVERPDGSNFTLKIRSTKLEDSAMYFCASSETQANYGYTFGSGTRLTVV.